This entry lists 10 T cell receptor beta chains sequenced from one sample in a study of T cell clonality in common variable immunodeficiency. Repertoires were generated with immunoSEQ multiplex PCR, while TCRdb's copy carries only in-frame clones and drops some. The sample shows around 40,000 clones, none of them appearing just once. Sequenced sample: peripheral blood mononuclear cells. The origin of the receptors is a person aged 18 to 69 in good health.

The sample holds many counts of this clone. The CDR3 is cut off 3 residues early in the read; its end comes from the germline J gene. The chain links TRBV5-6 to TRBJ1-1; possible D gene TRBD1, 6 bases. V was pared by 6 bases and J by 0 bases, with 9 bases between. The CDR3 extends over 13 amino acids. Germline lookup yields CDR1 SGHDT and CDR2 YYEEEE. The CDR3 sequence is CASNPGVNTEAFF. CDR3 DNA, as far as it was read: TGTGCCAGCAACCCAGGGGTGAACACTGAA.

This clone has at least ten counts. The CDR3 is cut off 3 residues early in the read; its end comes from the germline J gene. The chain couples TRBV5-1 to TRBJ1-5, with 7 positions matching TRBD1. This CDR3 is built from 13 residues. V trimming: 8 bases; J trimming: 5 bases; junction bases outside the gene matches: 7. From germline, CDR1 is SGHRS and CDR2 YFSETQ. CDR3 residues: CASSRTGDQPQHF. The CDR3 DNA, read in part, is TGCGCCAGTTCCCGGACAGGAGATCAGCCC.

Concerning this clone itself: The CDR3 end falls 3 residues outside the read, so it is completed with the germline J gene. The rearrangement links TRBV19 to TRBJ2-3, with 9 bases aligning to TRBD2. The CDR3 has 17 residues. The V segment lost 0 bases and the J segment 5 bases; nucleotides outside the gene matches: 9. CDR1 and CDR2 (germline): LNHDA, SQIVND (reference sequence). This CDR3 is CASSIDLAGGPQDTQYF. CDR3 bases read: TGTGCCAGTAGTATAGATCTCGCGGGGGGGCCCCAAGATACG.

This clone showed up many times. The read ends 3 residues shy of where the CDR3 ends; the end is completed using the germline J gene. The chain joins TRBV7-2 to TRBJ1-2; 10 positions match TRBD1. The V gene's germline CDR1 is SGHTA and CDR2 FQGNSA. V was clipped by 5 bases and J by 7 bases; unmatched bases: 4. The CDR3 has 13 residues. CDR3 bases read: TGTGCCAGCAGCCTGGGACAGGGGCCTGGC. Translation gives CASSLGQGPG. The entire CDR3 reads CASSLGQGPGYTF.

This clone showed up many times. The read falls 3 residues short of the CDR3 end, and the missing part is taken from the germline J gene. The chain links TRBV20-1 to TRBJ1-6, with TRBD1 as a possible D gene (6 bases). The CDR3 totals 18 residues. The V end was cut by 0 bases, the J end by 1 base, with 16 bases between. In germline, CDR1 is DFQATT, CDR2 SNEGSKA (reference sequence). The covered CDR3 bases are TGCAGTGCTAGAGATATCAGGGGCGGAAGATCCTATAATTCACCC. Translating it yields CSARDIRGGRSYNSP. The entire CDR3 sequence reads CSARDIRGGRSYNSPLHF.

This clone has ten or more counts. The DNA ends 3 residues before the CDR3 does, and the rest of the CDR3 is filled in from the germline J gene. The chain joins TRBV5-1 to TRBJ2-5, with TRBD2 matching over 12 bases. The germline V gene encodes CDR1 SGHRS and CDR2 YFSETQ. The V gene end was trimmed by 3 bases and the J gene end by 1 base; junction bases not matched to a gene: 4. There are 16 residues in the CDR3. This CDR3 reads CASSSGLAGPQETQYF. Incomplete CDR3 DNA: TGCGCCAGCAGCTCGGGACTAGCGGGTCCCCAAGAGACC.

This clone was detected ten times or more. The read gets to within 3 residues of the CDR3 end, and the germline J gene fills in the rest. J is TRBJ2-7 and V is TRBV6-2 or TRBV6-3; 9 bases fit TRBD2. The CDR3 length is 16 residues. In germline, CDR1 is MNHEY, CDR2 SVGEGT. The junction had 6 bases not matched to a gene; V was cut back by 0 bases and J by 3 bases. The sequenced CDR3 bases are TGTGCCAGCAGTTACTCGTCTAGTAGCGGGAGCTACGAG. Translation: CASSYSSSSGSYE. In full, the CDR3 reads CASSYSSSSGSYEQYF.

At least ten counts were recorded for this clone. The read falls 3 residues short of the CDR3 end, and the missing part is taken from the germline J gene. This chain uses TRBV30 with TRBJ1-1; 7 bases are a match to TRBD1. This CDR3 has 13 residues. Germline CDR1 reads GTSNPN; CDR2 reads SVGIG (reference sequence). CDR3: CAWSPGGSGRAFF. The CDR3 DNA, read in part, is TGTGCCTGGAGTCCAGGGGGTTCGGGCCGG.

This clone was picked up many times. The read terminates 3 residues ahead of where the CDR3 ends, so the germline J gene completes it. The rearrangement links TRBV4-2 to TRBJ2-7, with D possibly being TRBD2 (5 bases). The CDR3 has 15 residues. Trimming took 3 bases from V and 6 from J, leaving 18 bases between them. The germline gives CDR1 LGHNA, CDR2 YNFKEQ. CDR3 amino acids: CASSQMRGLLGEQYF. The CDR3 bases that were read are TGTGCCAGCAGCCAGATGCGTGGACTCCTCGGCGAG.

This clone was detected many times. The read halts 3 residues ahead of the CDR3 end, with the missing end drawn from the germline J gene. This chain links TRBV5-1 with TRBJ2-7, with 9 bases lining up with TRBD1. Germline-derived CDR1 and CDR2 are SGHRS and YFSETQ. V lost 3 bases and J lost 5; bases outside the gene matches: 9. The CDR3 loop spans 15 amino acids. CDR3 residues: CASSSSGQGIHEQYF. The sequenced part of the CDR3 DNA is TGCGCCAGCAGCTCCTCGGGACAGGGAATCCACGAG.